Shown below are 11 T cell receptor beta chains from a single sample sequenced in a study of T cell changes during pregnancy in multiple sclerosis (dated by TCRdb to the late 2010s). Libraries were built with the immunoSEQ multiplex PCR assay. TCRdb took this table from immuneACCESS and kept in-frame rearrangements with V and J called. Such tables lack part of the clones; where checked against another copy, unresolved V genes explain under half of the gap, and the rest is unexplained. The sample has approximately 60,000 clones on record, 80% to 90% of them singletons. The top ten constitute approximately 5.3% of the sample. The sequencing sample was made of peripheral blood from another person, used as feeder cells. Receptors originate from a human donor whose cells served as feeder cells for cultures in a pregnancy study.

The CDR3 nucleotides read TGTGCCAGCAGCTTAGCTGCGCAGGGAATCCAAGAGACCCAGTACTTC. It specifies CASSLAAQGIQETQYF. The V call is TRBV7-2, the J call TRBJ2-5, with D perhaps TRBD1 (5 bases). The germline V gene has CDR1 SGHTA and CDR2 FQGNSA. This CDR3 region has 16 residues. The V end lost 0 bases, the J end lost 1 base, and 12 bases lay between the germline ends.

J is TRBJ1-5 and V is TRBV7-2; 8 nucleotides line up with TRBD1. Germline V gene sequence: CDR1 SGHTA, CDR2 FQGNSA. Losses at the gene ends were 4 bases for V and 4 bases for J; bases not matched to a gene: 6. This CDR3 is 15 amino acids long. The CDR3 sequence is CASSWGQELNQPQHF. The CDR3 DNA follows: TGTGCCAGCAGCTGGGGACAGGAATTAAATCAGCCCCAGCATTTT.

Here the CDR3 reads CSASDGEQFF. CDR3 DNA sequence: TGCAGTGCTTCTGATGGTGAGCAGTTCTTC. The rearrangement links TRBV20-1 to TRBJ2-1; D not certain. The CDR3 has 10 amino acids. Trimming left V 5 bases short and J 9 bases short, with 8 bases between. Germline V gene lookup returns CDR1 DFQATT and CDR2 SNEGSKA (reference sequence).

The chain has TRBV5-1 and TRBJ2-1, with 8 bases aligning to TRBD2. The germline gives CDR1 SGHRS, CDR2 YFSETQ. The V gene end was trimmed by 4 bases and the J gene end by 8 bases; junction bases not matched to a gene: 11. This CDR3 region has 15 residues. Here the CDR3 reads CASSETAGGIDEQFF. The CDR3 bases are TGCGCCAGCAGCGAGACGGCGGGGGGAATCGATGAGCAGTTCTTC.

The V gene is TRBV5-1, the J gene TRBJ1-2, with D uncertain. This CDR3 comprises 14 residues. Trimming stripped 0 bases from V and 2 bases from J, with 8 bases between. Germline-derived CDR1 and CDR2 are SGHRS and YFSETQ. CDR3 residues: CASSLESTNYGYTF. Here the CDR3 DNA reads TGCGCCAGCAGCTTGGAGTCTACGAACTATGGCTACACCTTC.

This clone has a handful of counts. The rearrangement uses TRBV5-4 and TRBJ1-5; 10 nucleotides align to TRBD1. V dropped 6 bases and J dropped 1; count of bases not matched to a gene: 7. This CDR3 region has 16 residues. CDR1 is SGHNT, CDR2 YYREEE, per germline (reference sequence). The chain's CDR3 is CASNQLTGGSNQPQHF. CDR3 in DNA: TGTGCCAGCAACCAACTGACAGGGGGCAGCAATCAGCCCCAGCATTTT.

The V call is TRBV15, the J call TRBJ2-2; 11 bases match TRBD2. Germline V CDR1 and CDR2: LNHNV, YYDKDF (reference sequence). CDR3 size: 17 residues. The J segment lost 7 bases and the V segment lost 4 bases, leaving 11 bases of the junction unmatched. The CDR3 DNA sequence: TGTGCCACCAGCACCACTTCCGGGACTAGCGGTGTCGGGGAGCTGTTTTTT. It is translated as CATSTTSGTSGVGELFF.

The rearrangement joins TRBV15 to TRBJ1-1; D perhaps matches TRBD1 (5 bases). Germline V gene data show CDR1 as LNHNV and CDR2 as YYDKDF (reference sequence). This CDR3 comprises 15 residues. Trimming removed 1 base at V and 0 bases at J, with 9 bases between. The CDR3 spells CATSRGGTMNTEAFF. The CDR3, as DNA: TGTGCCACCAGCAGAGGAGGGACGATGAACACTGAAGCTTTCTTT.

This chain connects TRBV18 to TRBJ1-2, with TRBD1 matching 7 bases. The germline CDR1 and CDR2 sequences are KGHSH and LQKENI. CDR3 length equals 13 residues. V was pared by 4 bases and J by 2 bases, with 1 base of the junction left unmatched. The CDR3 coding sequence is TGTGCCAGCTCACAGACAGGGAACTATGGCTACACCTTC. This gives the protein CASSQTGNYGYTF.

In its sample, this clone was seen once. The rearrangement uses TRBV4-1 and TRBJ2-7, with 7 bases fitting TRBD2. Germline CDR1 reads MGHRA; CDR2 reads YSYEKL. V lost 0 bases, J lost 2 bases, and 7 bases stayed unmatched. This CDR3 has 16 amino acids. Written as DNA, the CDR3 is TGCGCCAGCAGCCAAGACTTCCCCGGGACTACCTACGAGCAGTACTTC. This sequence encodes CASSQDFPGTTYEQYF.

The chain uses TRBV4-2 and TRBJ1-5; possible D gene TRBD1, 6 bases. The ends were cut back, 0 bases at V and 1 base at J, with 7 bases in the middle. Germline V gene data show CDR1 as LGHNA and CDR2 as YNFKEQ. The CDR3 has 15 residues. CDR3 sequence (DNA): TGTGCCAGCAGCCAAGAGGGGGCGAGCAATCAGCCCCAGCATTTT. Residues: CASSQEGASNQPQHF.